These 12 T cell receptor beta chains were sequenced from one sample in a study of early T cells in non-severe SARS-CoV-2 infection. MiXCR, run by TCRdb on the 5' RACE reads, gives a single entry per CDR3 protein. The sample includes some 60,000 distinct CDR3 sequences, approximately 9.3% of them seen just once. The specimen sequenced was whole blood. These receptors were taken from an adult who was a healthcare worker with PCR-confirmed SARS-CoV-2 infection or an uninfected control (not recorded which).

This clonotype was recorded many times. This chain uses TRBV12-3 or TRBV12-4 with TRBJ2-4; 9 bases fit TRBD2. Trimming took 6 bases from V and 9 from J; bases not matched to a gene: 12. This CDR3 has 15 amino acids. CDR3 region: CASSGTSTLLGIQYF. The CDR3 bases are TGTGCCAGCAGCGGGACTAGCACCCTTTTGGGCATTCAGTACTTC.

This clonotype was seen more than once but under ten times. The V and J genes are TRBV3-1 and TRBJ2-2; no firm D call. The CDR3 runs to 15 residues. V lost 3 bases and J lost 1, with 9 bases in between. Germline assignment: CDR1 LGHDT and CDR2 YNNKEL (reference sequence). The CDR3: CASSHSSRNTGELFF. The CDR3 nucleotides read TGTGCCAGCAGCCATAGTAGCCGGAACACCGGGGAGCTGTTTTTT.

This clonotype was picked up a small number of times. The chain recombines TRBV5-1 with TRBJ2-2; 8 bases fit TRBD2. Trimming removed 3 bases from V and 6 bases from J; junction bases left unmatched: 13. The CDR3 contains 17 residues. Germline CDR1 SGHRS, CDR2 YFSETQ. The CDR3 spells CASSSEELAAPPGELFF. The CDR3 coding sequence is TGCGCCAGCAGCTCCGAAGAACTAGCGGCCCCTCCCGGGGAGCTGTTTTTT.

This clonotype has only a few counts. This chain joins TRBV7-9 and TRBJ2-2; D possibly corresponds to TRBD1 (6 bases). CDR1 and CDR2 from the germline V gene are SEHNR and FQNEAQ (reference sequence). CDR3 length: 18 amino acids. V shed 1 base and J shed 1 base, with 16 bases lying between them. This chain's CDR3 is CASSLDPRDMRNTGELFF. For the CDR3, the DNA is TGTGCCAGCAGCTTAGACCCCCGGGACATGCGGAACACCGGGGAGCTGTTTTTT.

This clonotype was recorded many times. The rearrangement joins TRBV20-1 to TRBJ2-5; unclear D gene. V gave up 0 bases and J gave up 5 bases, with 16 bases separating them. This CDR3 contains 15 residues. The germline gives CDR1 DFQATT, CDR2 SNEGSKA (reference sequence). As DNA, the CDR3 is TGCAGTGCTAGAGATAGCAGCGATCCTCTGGAGACCCAGTACTTC. This codes for CSARDSSDPLETQYF.

The J gene is TRBJ2-5, the V gene TRBV5-1; 7 nucleotides align to TRBD2. The germline CDR1 and CDR2 sequences are SGHRS and YFSETQ. V shed 5 bases and J 4 bases; nucleotides not matched to a gene: 11. The CDR3 length is 15 residues. Here the CDR3 DNA reads TGCGCCAGCAGGGACGGAGCGGGATTTAGAGAGACCCAGTACTTC. Encoded protein: CASRDGAGFRETQYF.

The sample holds many counts of this clonotype. One end of the junction is discordant with germline, which a read error may explain. This CDR3 reads CSLDLQAETQYF. In DNA, the CDR3 is TGCAGCCTTGACCTACAGGCGGAGACCCAGTACTTC. The chain recombines TRBV29-1 with TRBJ2-5, with D perhaps matching TRBD1 (5 bases). Germline V gene lookup returns CDR1 SQVTM and CDR2 ANQGSEA. The CDR3 is made up of 12 amino acids.

This clonotype has a count of ten or more. The V call is TRBV11-1, the J call TRBJ2-3; TRBD1 agrees at 9 bases. The J segment lost 2 bases and the V segment lost 6 bases, leaving 6 bases of the junction unmatched. CDR1 is SGHAT and CDR2 is FQDESV in the germline V gene (reference sequence). This CDR3 is built from 15 residues. This CDR3 is CASRRGQGNTDTQYF. The CDR3, as DNA: TGTGCCAGCAGACGTGGACAGGGGAACACAGATACGCAGTATTTT.

This clonotype has ten or more counts. This sequence joins TRBV12-3 or TRBV12-4 and TRBJ1-2; D is undetermined. The CDR3 loop spans 15 amino acids. The V and J ends lost 5 bases and 4 bases respectively, with 17 bases between them. DNA for the CDR3: TGTGCCAGCAGTACGCCCGACGGCGGTACCTATGGCTACACCTTC. It encodes CASSTPDGGTYGYTF.

This chain connects TRBV7-2 to TRBJ2-3, with TRBD2 matching 8 bases. The V segment lost 5 bases and the J segment 0 bases; nucleotides outside the gene matches: 4. This CDR3 has 15 residues. Germline V lookup: CDR1 SGHTA, CDR2 FQGNSA. The CDR3 here is CASSTTSASTDTQYF. CDR3 in DNA: TGTGCCAGCAGCACGACTAGCGCTAGCACAGATACGCAGTATTTT.

This clonotype was found many times. The chain is built from TRBV5-1 and TRBJ2-1; 9 bases are a match to TRBD2. The CDR3 is 13 residues long. With 5 bases clipped from V and 8 bases from J, the junction kept 5 bases outside the gene matches. CDR1 and CDR2 (germline): SGHRS, YFSETQ. The chain's CDR3 is CASRLAGIDEQFF. The CDR3 DNA reads as TGCGCCAGCAGACTAGCGGGCATCGATGAGCAGTTCTTC. Combining the CDR3 with reference TRBV5-1 and TRBJ2-1 gives the whole variable domain KAGVTQTPRYLIKTRGQQVTLSCSPISGHRSVSWYQQTPGQGLQFLFEYFSETQRNKGNFPGRFSGRQFSNSRSEMNVSTLELGDSALYLCASRLAGIDEQFFGPGTRLTVL.

This clonotype was observed at least ten times. This chain joins TRBV29-1 and TRBJ2-7, with D perhaps TRBD1 or TRBD2 (5 bases each). The CDR3 runs 12 residues. Deletions cut 7 bases from V and 5 bases from J, with 15 bases between. Per the germline V gene, CDR1 is SQVTM and CDR2 is ANQGSEA. The CDR3 bases are TGCAGCGGCGCCGGGGCCACGGACGAGCAGTACTTC. Its protein is CSGAGATDEQYF.